The clone carrying this TCR beta chain was picked up a small number of times. Its antigen remains unknown. At least 7 million PBMCs were isolated per sample. This sample was included in a study of blood T cells in healthy people across ages. With a J-beta primer mix and a sample-barcoded 5' primer, a second PCR ran about 7 to 12 cycles. Using its own MiXCR run on the 5' RACE reads, TCRdb lists one record per CDR3 protein. The table includes 1.5 million to 2 million distinct CDR3 sequences, around 36% detected once. The trim removed 6 bases at V and 6 bases at J, leaving 5 bases unmatched. This CDR3 has 14 residues. Germline assignment: CDR1 WNHNN and CDR2 SYGVQD (reference sequence). Study results and limitations: PBMC samples, being unsorted, prevented any conclusive comparison of naive and antigen-experienced cells. Expanded clonotype shifts may have been confounded, as the donors had an unknown CMV status. The study regarded diversity estimates from one million T cells as underestimates.

The clonotype was recovered from a woman aged 30 to 39 in good health. Sequencing was carried out using blood. This rearrangement joins TRBV10-1 to TRBJ2-1, with 10 bases aligning to TRBD2. The CDR3 nucleotides are TGCGCCAGCAGGGCTAGCGGGAGTTTCAATGAGCAGTTCTTC. Its protein is CASRASGSFNEQFF.